These 3 T cell receptor beta chains were all obtained from the same sample, sequenced in a study of identical twins. TCRdb redid the calling of the 5' RACE reads with MiXCR, one entry per CDR3 protein. The sample includes around 250,000 distinct CDR3 sequences, under 8.5% of them seen just once. The same data also went into a second study, on T cells expressing NK-cell markers.

Sequences were obtained from CD8+ T cells sorted from blood. These receptors all come from a woman aged 18-29 years in good health.

There are many counts of this clonotype. This chain uses TRBV12-3 or TRBV12-4 with TRBJ2-3; 8 nucleotides match TRBD2. V dropped 7 bases and J dropped 5; count of bases not matched to a gene: 8. The CDR3 consists of 14 residues. CDR3 coding DNA: TGTGCCAGCATCCAGGGGCTAGCGGGAGATACGCAGTATTTT. Translated, it gives CASIQGLAGDTQYF.

There are many counts of this clonotype. The chain uses TRBV29-1 and TRBJ1-1; D may be TRBD1 (5 bases). Trimming removed 3 bases from V and 0 bases from J, with 17 bases in between. The CDR3 loop spans 16 amino acids. Germline CDR1 SQVTM, CDR2 ANQGSEA. In nucleotides, the CDR3 is TGCAGCGTTGAGGGGCAGGGCAGAAACATGAACACTGAAGCTTTCTTT. Residues: CSVEGQGRNMNTEAFF.

This sequence joins TRBV30 and TRBJ1-3; D might be TRBD1 (5 bases). CDR1 is GTSNPN, CDR2 SVGIG, per germline (reference sequence). The V end lost 8 bases, the J end lost 7 bases, and 9 bases lay between the germline ends. This CDR3 has 10 residues. CDR3 coding DNA: TGTGCCGGGGGGTGGAACACCATATATTTT. This gives the protein CAGGWNTIYF.